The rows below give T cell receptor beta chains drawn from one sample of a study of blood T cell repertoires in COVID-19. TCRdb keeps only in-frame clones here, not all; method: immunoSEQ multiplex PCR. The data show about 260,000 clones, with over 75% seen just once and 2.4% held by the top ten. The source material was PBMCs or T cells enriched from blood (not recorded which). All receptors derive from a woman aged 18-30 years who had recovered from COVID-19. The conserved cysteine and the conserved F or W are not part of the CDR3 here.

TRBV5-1	ASSLAFGEKLF
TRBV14	ASSLRPGRGQGEAF
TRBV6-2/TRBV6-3	ASSRADRENTEAF
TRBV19	ASSIGGQASYNSPLH
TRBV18	ASSEDRHNEQF
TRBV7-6	ASSFLAGGPDTQY
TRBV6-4	ASSKERGGGNEQF
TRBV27	ASSLVGGVSSYNEQF
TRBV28	ASSSSGGAYEQY
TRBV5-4	ASSTGQPNYGYT
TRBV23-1	ASRTPRVNQPQH
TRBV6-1	ASSDYPQGASSGNTIY
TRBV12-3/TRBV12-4	ASRGRNEQF
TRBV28	ASSLIGVPEAF
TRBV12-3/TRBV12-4	ASSLKSSGLH
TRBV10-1	ASSEGHNTEAF
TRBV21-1	ASSPRTSLNIQY
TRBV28	ASSLFTGLDGELF
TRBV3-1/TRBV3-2	ASSPELAGTGELF
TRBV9	ASSLGQGYEQY
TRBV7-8	ASSLVGGEGDTQY
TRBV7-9	ASSLVEASLAYNEQF